This T cell receptor beta chain was profiled in a study of CXCR3-negative and CXCR3-positive naive CD8 T cells. Germline CDR1 reads SQVTM; CDR2 reads ANQGSEA. The CDR3 spans 14 residues. Libraries were UMI-labeled 5' RACE TRB cDNA. Reprocessing the 5' RACE reads, TCRdb reports a single entry for every CDR3 protein and omits DNA. This sample contains some 150,000 distinct CDR3 sequences. With respect to this clonotype: The antigen is unknown.

Study findings and constraints: Relative to CXCR3-negative naive cells, CXCR3-positive naive cells had more hydrophobic TRB CDR3s. Partially decreased CXCR3 expression was recorded after cryopreservation, and fresh PBMCs were used in most assays.

Every individual CD8+ T cell subset underwent sorting in triplicate at 300,000 to 350,000 cells apiece. J is TRBJ2-3 and V is TRBV29-1; the D call of TRBD1 rests on TCRdb alone, since no DNA is present to check it. This clonotype was obtained from a human donor in good health. Some clones in this sample may be carry-over from other donors' samples. Sequencing was performed on naive CXCR3+ CD8+ T cells from blood. Subset reported: CD45RO-CCR7+CD27+CD95- naive CD8+ T cells expressing CXCR3 (TNR3+). Here the CDR3 reads CSVRGQPGTDTQYF.